The 27 T cell receptor beta chains below come from one sample, sequenced in a study of blood T cell repertoires in COVID-19 (dated by TCRdb to 2018 to 2020). Libraries were made using the immunoSEQ multiplex PCR assay. This is the immuneACCESS table as TCRdb keeps it, with only in-frame sequences that have V and J called. A part of the clones is gone; compared with another copy, unresolved V genes explain less than half, and the rest is unexplained. This sample holds 90,000 to 130,000 clones; approximately 88% were observed only once. Approximately 0.76% of the sample is taken by the ten largest. Sequenced: peripheral blood. Receptor source: a woman aged 70-85 years with acute or convalescent COVID-19.

This clone was detected a few times. V and J are TRBV5-6 and TRBJ1-3, with 7 bases lining up with TRBD1. V gave up 4 bases and J gave up 3 bases; unmatched junction bases: 13. Germline V gives CDR1 SGHDT, CDR2 YYEEEE. The length of the CDR3 is 17 residues. The CDR3 DNA reads TGTGCCAGCAGCCGTTCCGGGACAGATCTCTTTGGAAACACCATATATTTT. Its translation is CASSRSGTDLFGNTIYF. Looking up the rest from reference TRBV5-6 and TRBJ1-3 gives the full variable domain: DAGVTQSPTHLIKTRGQQVTLRCSPKSGHDTVSWYQQALGQGPQFIFQYYEEEERQRGNFPDRFSGHQFPNYSSELNVNALLLGDSALYLCASSRSGTDLFGNTIYFGEGSWLTVV.

This clone was detected only once. The CDR3 nucleotides are TGTGCCAGCAGCGACATAAGCGGGAGAGGCCGGGATGAGCAGTTCTTC. Residues: CASSDISGRGRDEQFF. This chain joins TRBV7-2 and TRBJ2-1, with 8 bases matching TRBD2. This CDR3 has 16 residues. Germline CDR1 is SGHTA and CDR2 is FQGNSA. The V and J ends lost 5 bases and 8 bases, in that order; junction bases with no gene match: 14.

The J gene is TRBJ2-1, the V gene TRBV2, with D possibly TRBD1 on 5 matching bases. Germline V gives CDR1 SNHLY, CDR2 FYNNEI. V was trimmed by 8 bases and J by 1 base, leaving 15 bases between them. This CDR3 comprises 15 residues. The CDR3 DNA reads as TGTGCCAGCCATTATCAGGGAAAGTCCTACAATGAGCAGTTCTTC. Protein sequence: CASHYQGKSYNEQFF.

This sequence joins TRBV11-2 and TRBJ2-2; no clear D. Trimming cost V 1 base and J 0 bases, with 6 bases left between them. CDR1 and CDR2 (germline): SGHAT, FQNNGV. The CDR3 has 15 residues. DNA for the CDR3: TGTGCCAGCAGCTTAGGAGGTGCGAACACCGGGGAGCTGTTTTTT. It codes for CASSLGGANTGELFF.

The chain links TRBV5-1 to TRBJ1-2; 10 positions agree with TRBD1. With 1 base clipped from V and 7 bases from J, the junction kept 10 bases outside the gene matches. Germline V gene sequence: CDR1 SGHRS, CDR2 YFSETQ. The CDR3 length is 16 residues. The CDR3 DNA follows: TGCGCCAGCAGCTTGACCGGGACAGGGGTTTCAGTTGGCTACACCTTC. The encoded protein is CASSLTGTGVSVGYTF.

The genes are TRBV18 and TRBJ1-1; D not resolved. Looked up from germline, CDR1 is KGHSH and CDR2 is LQKENI. CDR3 length equals 16 residues. V was pared by 2 bases and J by 0 bases, with 13 bases between. CDR3 in amino acids: CASSPDPPGLNTEAFF. As DNA, the CDR3 is TGTGCCAGCTCACCAGATCCCCCGGGGTTGAACACTGAAGCTTTCTTT.

This chain connects TRBV5-4 to TRBJ2-1; D uncertain. This CDR3 is 14 amino acids long. V was pared by 5 bases and J by 0 bases, with 9 bases between. Germline values: CDR1 SGHNT, CDR2 YYREEE (reference sequence). CDR3 DNA sequence: TGTGCCAGCAGTGAGGCGGACTCCTACAATGAGCAGTTCTTC. Its protein is CASSEADSYNEQFF.

This clone was picked up a small number of times. The chain recombines TRBV7-3 with TRBJ2-2; 11 bases align to TRBD2. Germline V gene lookup returns CDR1 SGHTA and CDR2 FQGTGA. V was pared by 5 bases and J by 4 bases, with 6 bases of the junction left unmatched. The length of the CDR3 is 16 residues. The CDR3 region is CASSGTSGFGTGELFF. CDR3 nucleotides: TGTGCCAGCAGCGGGACTAGCGGTTTTGGCACCGGGGAGCTGTTTTTT.

This chain connects TRBV7-3 to TRBJ1-1, with D hard to call. Trimming stripped 5 bases from V and 3 bases from J, with 7 bases between. The V gene's germline CDR1 is SGHTA and CDR2 FQGTGA. The CDR3 spans 12 residues. The chain's CDR3 is CASSPGDTEAFF. In nucleotides, the CDR3 is TGTGCCAGCAGCCCCGGGGACACTGAAGCTTTCTTT.

There are a few counts of this clone. J is TRBJ2-1 and V is TRBV30; the match to TRBD2 covers 7 bases. The CDR3 runs to 14 residues. V dropped 2 bases and J dropped 2; count of bases not matched to a gene: 3. Germline V gene data show CDR1 as GTSNPN and CDR2 as SVGIG (reference sequence). DNA of the CDR3: TGTGCCTGGAGTTCTAGCGGAACCTACAATGAGCAGTTCTTC. Translated: CAWSSSGTYNEQFF.

J is TRBJ2-7 and V is TRBV5-4; 7 bases match TRBD2. V lost 0 bases to trimming and J lost 7 bases; unmatched junction nucleotides: 7. This CDR3 region has 14 residues. CDR1 is SGHNT, CDR2 YYREEE, per germline (reference sequence). This CDR3 is CASSLGLTRGEQYF. In DNA form, the CDR3 reads TGTGCCAGCAGCTTGGGTCTGACGCGGGGGGAGCAGTACTTC.

The chain combines TRBV19 with TRBJ2-1; possibly TRBD1 for D (5 bases). This CDR3 contains 13 residues. CDR1 and CDR2 from the germline V gene are LNHDA and SQIVND (reference sequence). Deletions cut 4 bases from V and 9 bases from J, with 13 bases between. The CDR3 loop reads CASSTVQGSEQFF. CDR3 DNA sequence: TGTGCCAGTAGTACGGTGCAGGGTAGTGAGCAGTTCTTC.

The chain uses TRBV18 and TRBJ2-1; 9 positions match TRBD1. Per germline, CDR1 KGHSH and CDR2 LQKENI. V trimming: 6 bases; J trimming: 8 bases; junction bases outside the gene matches: 8. The CDR3 is 14 residues long. CDR3 amino acids: CASSGQGEVDEQFF. The CDR3 nucleotides read TGTGCCAGCTCGGGACAGGGCGAGGTGGATGAGCAGTTCTTC.

V gene TRBV19 combines with J gene TRBJ1-1; D might be TRBD1 (5 bases). With 7 bases removed from V and 0 bases from J, the gap between germline ends came to 12 bases. Germline CDR1 reads LNHDA; CDR2 reads SQIVND (reference sequence). There are 14 residues in the CDR3. CDR3 sequence (DNA): TGTGCCAGTACCCTCGACAGCCTGAACACTGAAGCTTTCTTT. It yields the protein CASTLDSLNTEAFF.

DNA of the CDR3: TGTGCCAGCAGCTTTGATACAGGGCCTGAAAAACTGTTTTTT. It codes for CASSFDTGPEKLFF. The chain links TRBV7-9 to TRBJ1-4; D perhaps matches TRBD1 (6 bases). V gave up 3 bases and J gave up 7 bases, with 12 bases separating them. This CDR3 has 14 residues. Per the germline V gene, CDR1 is SEHNR and CDR2 is FQNEAQ (reference sequence). The full variable domain, completed using reference TRBV7-9 and TRBJ1-4, is DTGVSQNPRHKITKRGQNVTFRCDPISEHNRLYWYRQTLGQGPEFLTYFQNEAQLEKSRLLSDRFSAERPKGSFSTLEIQRTEQGDSAMYLCASSFDTGPEKLFFGSGTQLSVL.

The chain employs TRBV5-4 and TRBJ2-7; the match to TRBD2 covers 12 bases. The CDR3 loop spans 14 amino acids. The trim removed 6 bases at V and 7 bases at J, leaving 8 bases unmatched. In germline, CDR1 is SGHNT, CDR2 YYREEE (reference sequence). CDR3 protein: CASTPGLAGQEQYF. DNA of the CDR3: TGTGCCAGCACACCGGGACTAGCGGGCCAGGAGCAGTACTTC.

The chain uses TRBV28 and TRBJ2-3; TRBD2 is a possible D gene (6 bases). The CDR3 is 16 residues long. The germline V and J ends were trimmed by 1 base and 6 bases, with 17 bases remaining between them. Germline-derived CDR1 and CDR2 are MDHEN and SYDVKM. The CDR3 nucleotides read TGTGCCAGCAGTTTATCACTAGCCGGCACCCAGGATACGCAGTATTTT. Its protein is CASSLSLAGTQDTQYF.

The rearrangement uses TRBV6-2 or TRBV6-3 and TRBJ2-2, with TRBD2 matching 13 bases. CDR3 length: 18 amino acids. Trimming took 2 bases from V and 2 from J; bases not matched to a gene: 5. Germline CDR1 MNHEY, CDR2 SVGEGT. CDR3: CASSYLGLAGDNTGELFF. Here the CDR3 DNA reads TGTGCCAGCAGTTACCTCGGACTAGCGGGAGACAACACCGGGGAGCTGTTTTTT.

The gene calls are TRBV2 and TRBJ2-7; 7 nucleotides line up with TRBD1. Trimming cost V 6 bases and J 0 bases; bases outside gene matches: 5. The CDR3 loop spans 14 amino acids. Per germline, CDR1 SNHLY and CDR2 FYNNEI. Written as DNA, the CDR3 is TGTGCCAGCAGGGGGACAGCTACCTCCTACGAGCAGTACTTC. Its protein is CASRGTATSYEQYF.

This rearrangement joins TRBV11-3 to TRBJ1-1; weak D call: TRBD1 (5 bases). V was trimmed by 0 bases and J by 10 bases, leaving 12 bases between them. Per the germline V gene, CDR1 is SGHNT and CDR2 is YENEEA. This CDR3 has 13 residues. Here the CDR3 DNA reads TGTGCCAGCAGCTTAGATCGGGCAGGGCCAGCTTTCTTT. As protein: CASSLDRAGPAFF.

The genes are TRBV19 and TRBJ2-2; 8 nucleotides agree with TRBD1. CDR1 and CDR2 (germline): LNHDA, SQIVND (reference sequence). Trimming removed 7 bases from V and 6 bases from J; junction bases left unmatched: 10. This CDR3 region has 15 residues. CDR3 nucleotide sequence: TGTGCCAGTACGAGGGCAGGGGGCGGTCCCGGGGAGCTGTTTTTT. This translates into CASTRAGGGPGELFF.

This clone turned up a few times. This chain joins TRBV18 and TRBJ2-2; TRBD1 agrees at 7 bases. The CDR3 covers 20 residues. The V gene end was trimmed by 3 bases and the J gene end by 1 base; junction bases not matched to a gene: 17. The germline V gene encodes CDR1 KGHSH and CDR2 LQKENI. CDR3 residues: CASSPRIATGTLGNTGELFF. Written as DNA, the CDR3 is TGTGCCAGCTCACCCCGGATAGCGACAGGGACGCTAGGGAACACCGGGGAGCTGTTTTTT.

The gene calls are TRBV11-3 and TRBJ2-2, with 14 bases that match TRBD2. J was trimmed by 5 bases and V by 5 bases; bases with no gene match: 7. The germline V gene has CDR1 SGHNT and CDR2 YENEEA. CDR3 length equals 17 residues. The CDR3 DNA reads as TGTGCCAGCAGCCCAGGACTAGCGGGGGGATATACCGGGGAGCTGTTTTTT. Protein product: CASSPGLAGGYTGELFF.

The chain carries TRBV5-1 and TRBJ2-3; D is possibly TRBD1 (6 bases). Looked up from germline, CDR1 is SGHRS and CDR2 is YFSETQ. This CDR3 is 15 amino acids long. The V gene lost 0 bases and the J gene lost 1 base, with 9 bases spanning the gap. The CDR3 protein is CASSLDGGGTDTQYF. The CDR3 DNA reads as TGCGCCAGCAGCTTGGATGGGGGCGGCACAGATACGCAGTATTTT.

The chain links TRBV6-6 to TRBJ2-7, with D tentatively TRBD2 (5 bases). With 6 bases removed from V and 4 bases from J, the gap between germline ends came to 19 bases. There are 15 residues in the CDR3. In germline, CDR1 is MNHNY, CDR2 SVGAGI (reference sequence). The CDR3 nucleotides read TGTGCCAGCAGACGTAGCGCCAACCCTTCATACGAGCAGTACTTC. It encodes CASRRSANPSYEQYF.

This chain joins TRBV10-3 and TRBJ1-5; D might be TRBD1 (6 bases). The CDR3 has 16 residues. Germline V CDR1 and CDR2: ENHRY, SYGVKD. V lost 0 bases, J lost 1 base, and 10 bases lay in between. CDR3 nucleotides: TGTGCCATCAGTGAGTCCGGGGGGCAGAGCAATCAGCCCCAGCATTTT. As protein: CAISESGGQSNQPQHF.

This sequence joins TRBV7-9 and TRBJ1-2, with 9 bases matching TRBD1. The CDR3 extends over 13 amino acids. Germline V gene data show CDR1 as SEHNR and CDR2 as FQNEAQ (reference sequence). V lost 4 bases to trimming and J lost 8 bases; unmatched junction nucleotides: 5. The CDR3 loop reads CASSSQGAGGYTF. In nucleotides, the CDR3 is TGTGCCAGCAGCTCACAGGGGGCCGGAGGCTACACCTTC.